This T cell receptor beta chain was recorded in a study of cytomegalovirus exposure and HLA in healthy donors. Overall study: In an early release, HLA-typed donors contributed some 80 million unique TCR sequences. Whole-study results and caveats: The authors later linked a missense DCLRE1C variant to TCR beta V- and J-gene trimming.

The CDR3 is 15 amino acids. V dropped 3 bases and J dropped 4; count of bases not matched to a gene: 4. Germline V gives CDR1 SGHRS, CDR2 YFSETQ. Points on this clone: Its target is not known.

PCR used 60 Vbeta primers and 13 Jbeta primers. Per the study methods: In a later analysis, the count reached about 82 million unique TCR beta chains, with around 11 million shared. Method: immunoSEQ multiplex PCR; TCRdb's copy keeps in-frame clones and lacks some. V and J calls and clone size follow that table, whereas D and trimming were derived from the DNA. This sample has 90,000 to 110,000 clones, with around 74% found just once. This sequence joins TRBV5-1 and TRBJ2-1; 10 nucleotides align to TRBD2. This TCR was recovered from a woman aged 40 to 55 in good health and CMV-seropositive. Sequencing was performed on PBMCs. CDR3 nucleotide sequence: TGCGCCAGCAGCTCAGCGGGGGGGAGTTACAATGAGCAGTTCTTC. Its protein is CASSSAGGSYNEQFF.